This T cell receptor beta chain originates from a study of control samples from healthy donors and cancer patients (dated by TCRdb to 2020 to 2021). Of note for this clone: The antigen this receptor binds is unknown. Within one base of it there is no much larger clone, and no base qualities were kept.

Reading the germline V gene gives CDR1 SGHRS and CDR2 YFSETQ. V lost 4 bases and J lost 0 bases; the stretch between them is 11 bases long. The CDR3 covers 15 residues, taking in both the cysteine and the phenylalanine. Just CDR3 DNA is preserved here, 45 bases in frame from base 1. The method behind the library was the immunoSEQ multiplex PCR assay. TCRdb took over this immuneACCESS table, retaining in-frame rearrangements with V and J assigned. Such tables are incomplete; in checked studies, under half of the missing clones stem from an unresolved V gene, and the remainder is unexplained. Within this sample are about 140,000 clones, with 90% to 95% of them counted one time only. Of the sample, approximately 14% is held by the ten largest clones.

The clonotype originates from a man aged 35-49 years in good health. The V gene is TRBV5-1 and the J gene is TRBJ2-1; the D gene assignment is ambiguous. Sequenced material: blood. The DNA sequence is as follows: TGCGCCAGCAGCCTCAATTTTGGCTCCTACAATGAGCAGTTCTTC. It translates as CASSLNFGSYNEQFF.